The entry below describes one T cell receptor (beta chain). This entry is derived from a study of blood T cell repertoires in COVID-19. Background on the study: Nucleic acid was either cDNA or gDNA, and it came from T cells, B-cell-depleted T cells, or PBMCs.

TCRdb keeps only in-frame clones here, not all; method: immunoSEQ multiplex PCR. There are some 190,000 clones in the sample; approximately 85% occur only once, and 6.9% lies in the top ten. CDR1 SEHNR and CDR2 FQNEAQ come from the germline V gene (reference sequence). The CDR3 spans 15 residues. Trimming pared 5 bases from V and 1 base from J, leaving 12 bases between. The rearrangement joins TRBV7-9 to TRBJ2-1; D is unresolved. The specimen sequenced was peripheral blood. The receptor comes from a man at least 80 years old with COVID-19, enrolled during active disease. The DNA for the CDR3 is TGTGCCAGCAGCCTACAGAGCTTATCCTACAATGAGCAGTTCTTC. Amino acids: CASSLQSLSYNEQFF.